A selection of T cell receptor beta chains follows, all from one sample in a study of naive and memory T cell subsets. One entry per CDR3 protein, called by TCRdb with MiXCR from the UMI-ligation and nested PCR reads. The table includes 140,000 to 150,000 distinct CDR3 sequences, about a sixth detected once. Source material: naive CD4+ T cells from blood. The source is a human donor in good health. The CDR3 runs from the conserved cysteine through the conserved F or W. The D gene is left open where the match is weak. Rows give clone size only sometimes, using once, few, many, or a class for an expanded clone.

j_call clone_size d_call v_call cdr3_nt cdr3_aa
TRBJ2-1 many TRBD1 TRBV7-2 TGTGCCAGCAGTACTTACGGGACAGGGAACAATGAGCAGTTCTTC CASSTYGTGNNEQFF
TRBJ1-2 - - TRBV18 TGTGCCAGCTCACCAGGGGTGGACTATGGCTACACCTTC CASSPGVDYGYTF
TRBJ2-7 few - TRBV18 TGTGCCAGCTCACCCGGACAGTCCAACGAGCAGTACTTC CASSPGQSNEQYF
TRBJ2-7 - - TRBV2 TGTGCCAGCCGAGGACAGTTCTACGAGCAGTACTTC CASRGQFYEQYF
TRBJ1-2 - - TRBV12-3/TRBV12-4 TGTGCCAGCAAGGGCAGGGGAAGTGGCTACACCTTC CASKGRGSGYTF
TRBJ2-7 - - TRBV30 TGTGCCTGGAGCCCAGGAAGGGGAGCCGAGCAGTACTTC CAWSPGRGAEQYF
TRBJ2-4 - TRBD2 TRBV29-1 TGCAGCGTTGAAAGAGGAGGACTAGCGGCCAAAAACATTCAGTACTTC CSVERGGLAAKNIQYF
TRBJ2-7 - - TRBV5-1 TGCGCCAGCAGCTTGGGTGGTCAAGGGCAGTACTTC CASSLGGQGQYF
TRBJ2-7 - TRBD2 TRBV5-1 TGCGCCAGCAGCTCAGTAAGCGGGAGTCAAGAGCAGTACTTC CASSSVSGSQEQYF
TRBJ2-3 few TRBD2 TRBV20-1 TGCAGTGCTAGGGCAGCGGGGGGCACAGATACGCAGTATTTT CSARAAGGTDTQYF
TRBJ1-2 few - TRBV20-1 TGCAGTGCTAGTAGCCAGGGCGATGGCTACACCTTC CSASSQGDGYTF
TRBJ1-1 - - TRBV7-9 TGTGCCAGCAGTATGACGGGACGGACTGAAGCTTTCTTT CASSMTGRTEAFF
TRBJ2-7 many - TRBV20-1 TGCAGTGCTAGAGATGTCGAGGCAACCTGGGATCTTGAGCAGTACTTC CSARDVEATWDLEQYF
TRBJ1-5 - - TRBV10-3 TGTGCCATCAGTGAGTCGAACGGTAGCAATCAGCCCCAGCATTTT CAISESNGSNQPQHF
TRBJ2-6 - TRBD1 TRBV7-9 TGTGCCAGCAGCTCGGGACAGGTCGACTCTGGGGCCAACGTCCTGACTTTC CASSSGQVDSGANVLTF
TRBJ2-2 - TRBD2 TRBV20-1 TGCAGTGCTAGAGAGTTCCCTAAAATTCTAGCGGGAGGGCCCGACACCGGGGAGCTGTTTTTT CSAREFPKILAGGPDTGELFF
TRBJ1-5 - TRBD1 TRBV12-5 TGTGCTAGTGGTTTTACCGGGACAGGGTCCAATCAGCCCCAGCATTTT CASGFTGTGSNQPQHF
TRBJ2-1 few TRBD2 TRBV3-1 TGTGCCAGCAGCCAAGTCCGGGGGGATCATGAGCAGTTCTTC CASSQVRGDHEQFF
TRBJ2-1 few TRBD2 TRBV10-2 TGCGCCAGCACCCACCCAGTTACTAGCGATGAGCAGTTCTTC CASTHPVTSDEQFF
TRBJ2-7 few TRBD2 TRBV6-5 TGTGCCAGCAGTTACTCTAGCGGGGGAACCTACGAGCAGTACTTC CASSYSSGGTYEQYF
TRBJ2-7 - TRBD2 TRBV7-2 TGTGCCAGCAGCTTAGAAAATGCTAGCGGGAGGCTCCTACGGAGGATCTACGAGCAGTACTTC CASSLENASGRLLRRIYEQYF
TRBJ2-3 few - TRBV4-1 TGCGCCAGCAGCCTAACCGTCAACACAGATACGCAGTATTTT CASSLTVNTDTQYF
TRBJ2-3 few - TRBV29-1 TGCAGCGTTGAACGGGGGTCCGAGCAGACAGATACGCAGTATTTT CSVERGSEQTDTQYF
TRBJ1-2 few - TRBV12-3/TRBV12-4 TGTGCCAGCAGCCCTCTCGCAACCCATGGCTACACCTTC CASSPLATHGYTF
TRBJ2-1 - TRBD1 TRBV7-2 TGTGCCAGCAGCTTAGGGGACAGGGCCTACAATGAGCAGTTCTTC CASSLGDRAYNEQFF
TRBJ2-7 few TRBD2 TRBV28 TGTGCCAGCAGTTTGGTGACTAGCGGGACCAAAGGGGAGCAGTACTTC CASSLVTSGTKGEQYF
TRBJ2-1 few TRBD2 TRBV6-2/TRBV6-3 TGTGCCAGCAGTTACGGACTAGCGGGGGACAATGAGCAGTTCTTC CASSYGLAGDNEQFF
TRBJ2-1 few - TRBV20-1 TGCAGTGCGTGGGGAACCTACAATGAGCAGTTCTTC CSAWGTYNEQFF
TRBJ2-7 many - TRBV28 TGTGCCAGCAGTTTATGGGGGGGGCAGTACTTC CASSLWGGQYF
TRBJ2-7 - TRBD2 TRBV10-3 TGTGCCATCAGTGACATACAGGCCGGGGGGAACGAGCAGTACTTC CAISDIQAGGNEQYF
TRBJ1-1 few - TRBV5-1 TGCGCCAGCAGCTTGGGGGCAGGTCTAGAAGCTTTCTTT CASSLGAGLEAFF
TRBJ1-4 - TRBD1 TRBV7-3 TGTGCCAGCAGCGAAAAGGGGACAGCTAATGAAAAACTGTTTTTT CASSEKGTANEKLFF
TRBJ1-2 - TRBD1 TRBV9 TGTGCCAGCAGCGCCCCCCGGACAGGCCGCAACTATGGCTACACCTTC CASSAPRTGRNYGYTF
TRBJ1-5 - - TRBV3-1 TGTGCCAGCAGCGATCGATCCCGGGCCGGGAATCAGCCCCAGCATTTT CASSDRSRAGNQPQHF
TRBJ2-3 - TRBD2 TRBV7-8 TGTGCCAGCAGCTTAGTGAGGTCTAGCGGGAGCGTTCGTACAGATACGCAGTATTTT CASSLVRSSGSVRTDTQYF
TRBJ2-4 few - TRBV6-5 TGTGCCAGCAGTTACGGGACGCACAAAAACATTCAGTACTTC CASSYGTHKNIQYF
TRBJ1-2 few - TRBV20-1 TGCAGTGCTAGAGAACGCGGGGGCTACACCTTC CSARERGGYTF
TRBJ1-1 few - TRBV4-1 TGCGCCAGCAGCCAGTTAGGGGCCGGGGACACTGAAGCTTTCTTT CASSQLGAGDTEAFF
TRBJ2-7 few - TRBV6-6 TGTGCCAGCAGTGCCGATTGGGGCGAGCAGTACTTC CASSADWGEQYF
TRBJ2-7 - TRBD1 TRBV5-1 TGCGCCAGCAGCTTGGCCCGAAACTCCGGGACAGCGTCCGAGCAGTACTTC CASSLARNSGTASEQYF
TRBJ1-5 many - TRBV7-9 TGTGCCAGCAGCCTAACCGACAATCAGCCCCAGCATTTT CASSLTDNQPQHF
TRBJ2-7 many TRBD2 TRBV5-1 TGCGCCAGCAGCACCCGGGGGGGCGAGCAGTACTTC CASSTRGGEQYF
TRBJ2-2 - TRBD2 TRBV12-3/TRBV12-4 TGTGCCAGCAGAATAGCGGGAGCCCTCACCGGGGAGCTGTTTTTT CASRIAGALTGELFF
TRBJ2-2 few - TRBV4-1 TGCGCCAGCACCGACTCTTTCAGCGGACCGAACACCGGGGAGCTGTTTTTT CASTDSFSGPNTGELFF
TRBJ2-7 many - TRBV28 TGTGCCAGCAGTCCCCACATCGACACCTACGAGCAGTACTTC CASSPHIDTYEQYF
TRBJ2-1 - TRBD2 TRBV12-3/TRBV12-4 TGTGCCAGCAGCCCCCGGGCGGGAGGGCCCCATGAGCAGTTCTTC CASSPRAGGPHEQFF
TRBJ2-3 few TRBD2 TRBV24-1 TGTGCCACCAGTTATAGCGGGAGTCATTCAGATACGCAGTATTTT CATSYSGSHSDTQYF